This T cell receptor beta chain was recovered during a study of cytotoxic CD8 clonotypes in ibrutinib-treated CLL. The CDR3 contains 16 residues. J lost 1 base, V lost 1 base, and 4 bases had no gene match. Germline values: CDR1 SEHNR, CDR2 FQNEAQ (reference sequence). Details on this clone: The antigen is unknown.

Study conclusions and caveats: Clonality grew at ibrutinib response; at progression, it decreased back toward baseline. Public clonotypes proved infrequent, and on treatment they shrank or remained steady.

Around 2 micrograms of genomic DNA from cryopreserved PBMCs went into TCR beta libraries. Generated by immunoSEQ multiplex PCR, the TCRdb table keeps only in-frame clones and is missing some. This table holds 200,000 or so clones, nearly 80% found once. The material was PBMCs, obtained after 12 months of ibrutinib treatment. V usage is TRBV7-9 and J usage is TRBJ2-5; the match to TRBD2 covers 9 bases. This clonotype was sampled from a human donor with chronic lymphocytic leukemia. The CDR3 region has the DNA TGTGCCAGCAGCTTAGTTCCTAGCGGGATCCAAGAGACCCAGTACTTC. It yields the protein CASSLVPSGIQETQYF.